These T cell receptor beta chains were read from a single sample in a study of cytomegalovirus exposure and HLA in healthy donors. Profiled with immunoSEQ multiplex PCR; TCRdb holds only in-frame clones, not every one. The sample shows 310,000 or so clones, approximately 90% of them seen only once. What was sequenced was PBMCs. All receptors derive from a young woman in good health and CMV-seronegative. Both conserved end residues are part of each CDR3. The D gene is left open where the match is weak. The size field is filled for only some rows; it gives once, few, many or a size class.

CDR3nt	CDR3aa	j_gene	abundance	d_gene	v_gene
TGTGCCAGCAGTGTAGCCGGGGGCACTGAAGCTTTCTTT	CASSVAGGTEAFF	TRBJ1-1	few	-	TRBV6-1
TGTGCCAGCAGTCCCGGACTAGAGGTCTACGAGCAGTACTTC	CASSPGLEVYEQYF	TRBJ2-7	-	TRBD2	TRBV25-1
TGTGCCAGCAGCTTAGATGGGACTAGCGCTTTAGGAACCCAGTACTTC	CASSLDGTSALGTQYF	TRBJ2-5	-	TRBD2	TRBV7-2
TGTGCCAGCGGAACAACGGGACAGGGCTACGAGCAGTACTTC	CASGTTGQGYEQYF	TRBJ2-7	-	TRBD1	TRBV6-1
TGTGCCTGGACTCGCGGGGCCAACACAGATACGCAGTATTTT	CAWTRGANTDTQYF	TRBJ2-3	-	-	TRBV30
TGTGCCAGCAGTCGTAGCGGGGGCCCCTACGAGCAGTACTTC	CASSRSGGPYEQYF	TRBJ2-7	once	TRBD2	TRBV2
TGTGCCATCAGTGAGTCGAACATCGCAGGGTCTAACGCTTTCTTT	CAISESNIAGSNAFF	TRBJ1-1	-	-	TRBV10-3
TGTGCCAGCAGCGTAGCGCCAAGCTCGAACACCGGGGAGCTGTTTTTT	CASSVAPSSNTGELFF	TRBJ2-2	-	-	TRBV9
TGTGCCAGCAGCGTAGTTGTTAGGGGCCCCGGGGAGCTGTTTTTT	CASSVVVRGPGELFF	TRBJ2-2	few	-	TRBV9
TGTGCCAGCAGCCAAGACGAGAGGGTCGATGGCTACACCTTC	CASSQDERVDGYTF	TRBJ1-2	-	-	TRBV4-2
TGCAGCGTCTACGACAGTTACGAGCAGTACTTC	CSVYDSYEQYF	TRBJ2-7	-	-	TRBV29-1
TGTGCCAGCAGCCTCGGGAATGAGCAGTTCTTC	CASSLGNEQFF	TRBJ2-1	-	-	TRBV11-2
TGTGCCAGCTCACCCCCGTCCGGCAGGGCATCTGGAAACACCATATATTTT	CASSPPSGRASGNTIYF	TRBJ1-3	once	-	TRBV18
TGTGCCAGCAGCGTCCTAGCGGGGGGGACAGATGAGCAGTTCTTC	CASSVLAGGTDEQFF	TRBJ2-1	once	TRBD2	TRBV9
TGTGCCAGCAGTGAAACGTTGCACAGTATGAACACTGAAGCTTTCTTT	CASSETLHSMNTEAFF	TRBJ1-1	-	-	TRBV2
TGTGCCAGCAGCTTTCACCAGGGGTGGACTGAAGCTTTCTTT	CASSFHQGWTEAFF	TRBJ1-1	-	-	TRBV5-8
TGTGCCACCAGCAGAGATCAGGCGAACGACGAGCAGTACTTC	CATSRDQANDEQYF	TRBJ2-7	-	-	TRBV15
TGTGCTAGTGGTTTGGTATTACAGGGGAGCGGGGAGCTGTTTTTT	CASGLVLQGSGELFF	TRBJ2-2	-	TRBD1	TRBV12-5
TGCGCCAGCAGCTTGGTAGTGACAGCCGTGAACACTGAAGCTTTCTTT	CASSLVVTAVNTEAFF	TRBJ1-1	-	-	TRBV5-1
TGTGCCAGCAGTTTTCGGGGGGGAGGGGAGACCCAGTACTTC	CASSFRGGGETQYF	TRBJ2-5	-	TRBD2	TRBV27
TGTGCCAGCAACTTTAACTATGAGCAGTTCTTC	CASNFNYEQFF	TRBJ2-1	-	-	TRBV2
TGTGCCAGCAGCTCGCCGGGACTAGCGGGGGGGACGAGCTCCTACAATGAGCAGTTCTTC	CASSSPGLAGGTSSYNEQFF	TRBJ2-1	few	TRBD2	TRBV7-3
TGTGCCAGCTCACCTACAGAGAACACTGAAGCTTTCTTT	CASSPTENTEAFF	TRBJ1-1	-	-	TRBV18
TGTGCTAGTGGCCCGGGTCCGGGGGAGACCCAGTACTTC	CASGPGPGETQYF	TRBJ2-5	-	-	TRBV12-5
TGCAGCGTTGTAGGTCAGGGGAGCGAAGCTGGAAACACCATATATTTT	CSVVGQGSEAGNTIYF	TRBJ1-3	-	-	TRBV29-1
TGCGCCAGCAGCCGCAGTCTAGCCGGGTCCTACGAGCAGTACTTC	CASSRSLAGSYEQYF	TRBJ2-7	-	-	TRBV4-1
TGTGCCAGCAGTCCCGGACAGACTAACTATGGCTACACCTTC	CASSPGQTNYGYTF	TRBJ1-2	-	-	TRBV6-1
TGTGCCAGCAGTTTCGGGGACAGGGACGAGCAGTACTTC	CASSFGDRDEQYF	TRBJ2-7	-	TRBD1	TRBV27
TGTGCCAGCAGTGGTAACGGGGGGGCCCCAGATGAGCAGTTCTTC	CASSGNGGAPDEQFF	TRBJ2-1	-	TRBD2	TRBV2
TGTGCCAGCAGCGTAGCTTGGGACAGGGCGAGCTATGGCTACACCTTC	CASSVAWDRASYGYTF	TRBJ1-2	once	TRBD1	TRBV9
TGTGCCAGCAGCTTAGGCCGGGGAATTTATAATTCACCCCTCCACTTT	CASSLGRGIYNSPLHF	TRBJ1-6	-	-	TRBV13
TGTGCCAGCAGCGGATGGTGGGTGGAGAGCGGGGGGTTATCCTACGAGCAGTACTTC	CASSGWWVESGGLSYEQYF	TRBJ2-7	-	TRBD2	TRBV5-6
TGTGCCAGCAGTTACTCGAGCCGTAGCGACTCACCCCTCCACTTT	CASSYSSRSDSPLHF	TRBJ1-6	-	-	TRBV6-5
TGTGCCAGTCAAGCGGGCGGGGAGCTGTTTTTT	CASQAGGELFF	TRBJ2-2	few	-	TRBV2
TGTGCCAGCAGATCGCTTGGGACAGACACTGAAGCTTTCTTT	CASRSLGTDTEAFF	TRBJ1-1	-	TRBD1	TRBV6-5
TGTGCCTGGAATCTCGCTAGCGTCGGGGCCGGGGAGCTGTTTTTT	CAWNLASVGAGELFF	TRBJ2-2	-	-	TRBV30
TGTGCCAGCAGCCTGACAGGCCTTAATTCACCCCTCCACTTT	CASSLTGLNSPLHF	TRBJ1-6	-	-	TRBV4-2
TGTGCCAGCAGTCCCCTCGACAGGGGCGGTGGCTACACCTTC	CASSPLDRGGGYTF	TRBJ1-2	-	TRBD1	TRBV27
TGTGCCAGCAGCAGGGCCGGGACTAGCGGGGAAGTGCAGTTCTTC	CASSRAGTSGEVQFF	TRBJ2-1	few	TRBD2	TRBV7-6
TGCGCCAGCAGCTTGGTGGACACCGTCTACGAGCAGTACTTC	CASSLVDTVYEQYF	TRBJ2-7	-	-	TRBV5-1
TGTGCCAGCAGTTCTCGGTCCAACCCCCCTTACGAGCAGTACTTC	CASSSRSNPPYEQYF	TRBJ2-7	-	-	TRBV6-1
TGTGCCAGCAGCGTAGGAGGCAGCCTGGCGACCTATGGCTACACCTTC	CASSVGGSLATYGYTF	TRBJ1-2	-	-	TRBV9